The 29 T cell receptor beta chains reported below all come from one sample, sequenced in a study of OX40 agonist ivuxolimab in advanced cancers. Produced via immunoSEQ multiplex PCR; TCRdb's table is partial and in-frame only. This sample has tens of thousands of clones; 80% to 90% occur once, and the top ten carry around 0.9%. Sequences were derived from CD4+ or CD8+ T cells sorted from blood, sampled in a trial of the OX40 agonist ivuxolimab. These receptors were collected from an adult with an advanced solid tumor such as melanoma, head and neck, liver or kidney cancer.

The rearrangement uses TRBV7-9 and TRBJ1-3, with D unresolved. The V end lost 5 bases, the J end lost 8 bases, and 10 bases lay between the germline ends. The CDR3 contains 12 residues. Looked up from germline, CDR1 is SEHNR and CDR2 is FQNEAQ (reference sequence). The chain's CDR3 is CASSQKDDTIYF. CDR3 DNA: TGTGCCAGCAGCCAAAAGGATGACACCATATATTTT.

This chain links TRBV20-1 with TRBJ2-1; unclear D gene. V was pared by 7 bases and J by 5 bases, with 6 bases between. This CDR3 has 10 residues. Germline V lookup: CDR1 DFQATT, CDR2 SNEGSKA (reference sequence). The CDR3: CSVGHNEQFF. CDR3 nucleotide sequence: TGCAGTGTTGGGCACAATGAGCAGTTCTTC.

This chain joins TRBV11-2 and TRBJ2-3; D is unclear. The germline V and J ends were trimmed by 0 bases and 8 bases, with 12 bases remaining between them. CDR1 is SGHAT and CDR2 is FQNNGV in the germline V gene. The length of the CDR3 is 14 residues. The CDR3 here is CASSLDMGVSTQYF. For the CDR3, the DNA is TGTGCCAGCAGCTTAGACATGGGCGTAAGTACGCAGTATTTT.

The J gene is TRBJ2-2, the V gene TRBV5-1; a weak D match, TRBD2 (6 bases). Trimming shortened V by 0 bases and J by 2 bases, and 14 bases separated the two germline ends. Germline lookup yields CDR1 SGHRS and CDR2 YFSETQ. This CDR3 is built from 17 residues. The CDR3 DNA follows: TGCGCCAGCAGCTTGGAGGGAGCGGGCAGAAACACCGGGGAGCTGTTTTTT. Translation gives CASSLEGAGRNTGELFF.

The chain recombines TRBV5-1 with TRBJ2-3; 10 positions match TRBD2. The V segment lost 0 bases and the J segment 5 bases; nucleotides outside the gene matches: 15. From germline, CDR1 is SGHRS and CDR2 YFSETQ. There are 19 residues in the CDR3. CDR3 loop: CASSLGLAGRAHRGDTQYF. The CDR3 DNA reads TGCGCCAGCAGCTTGGGACTAGCGGGTCGGGCCCACCGGGGAGATACGCAGTATTTT.

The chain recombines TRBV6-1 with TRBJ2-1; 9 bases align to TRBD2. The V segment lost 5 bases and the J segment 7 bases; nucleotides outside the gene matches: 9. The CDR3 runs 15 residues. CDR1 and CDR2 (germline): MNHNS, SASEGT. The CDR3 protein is CASSKASGIGNEQFF. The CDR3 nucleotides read TGTGCCAGCAGTAAGGCTAGCGGGATCGGGAATGAGCAGTTCTTC.

In DNA form, the CDR3 reads TGCGCCAGCAGACCCTCGACAGGAGGGTCTGGAAACACCATATATTTT. Its protein product is CASRPSTGGSGNTIYF. V gene TRBV5-1 combines with J gene TRBJ1-3; D perhaps matches TRBD1 (6 bases). V was pared by 5 bases and J by 1 base, with 16 bases between. Germline assignment: CDR1 SGHRS and CDR2 YFSETQ. The CDR3 sequence is 16 residues long.

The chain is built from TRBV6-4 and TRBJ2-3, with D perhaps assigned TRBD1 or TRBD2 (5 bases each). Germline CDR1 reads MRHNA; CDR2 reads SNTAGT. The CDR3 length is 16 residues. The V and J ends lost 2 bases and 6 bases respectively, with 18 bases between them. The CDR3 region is CASSDVGTGPRDTQYF. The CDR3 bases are TGTGCCAGCAGTGACGTGGGGACGGGACCTCGGGATACGCAGTATTTT.

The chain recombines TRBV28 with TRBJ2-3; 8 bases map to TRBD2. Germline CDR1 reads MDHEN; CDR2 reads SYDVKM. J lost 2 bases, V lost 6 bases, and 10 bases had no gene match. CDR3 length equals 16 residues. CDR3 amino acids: CASSPMRAGVTDTQYF. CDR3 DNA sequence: TGTGCCAGCAGCCCGATGCGAGCGGGAGTCACAGATACGCAGTATTTT.

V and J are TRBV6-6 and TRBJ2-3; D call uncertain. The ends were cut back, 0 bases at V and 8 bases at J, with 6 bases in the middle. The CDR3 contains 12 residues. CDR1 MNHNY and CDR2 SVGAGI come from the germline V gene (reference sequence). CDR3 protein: CASSYSTATQYF. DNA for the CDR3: TGTGCCAGCAGTTACTCTACGGCTACGCAGTATTTT.

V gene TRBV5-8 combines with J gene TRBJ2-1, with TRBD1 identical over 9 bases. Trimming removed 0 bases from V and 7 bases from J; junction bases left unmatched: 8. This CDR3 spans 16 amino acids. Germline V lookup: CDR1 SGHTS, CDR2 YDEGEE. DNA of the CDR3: TGTGCCAGCAGCTTGGAACAGGGGGCGATCGGGAATGAGCAGTTCTTC. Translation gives CASSLEQGAIGNEQFF.

CDR3 sequence: CASGPSGGAFEQYF. CDR3 sequence (DNA): TGTGCTAGTGGCCCTAGCGGGGGGGCTTTCGAGCAGTACTTC. V and J are TRBV12-5 and TRBJ2-7, with 12 nucleotides matching TRBD2. The V gene's germline CDR1 is LGHNT and CDR2 FRNRAP. The CDR3 contains 14 residues. The junction had 6 bases not matched to a gene; V was cut back by 6 bases and J by 6 bases.

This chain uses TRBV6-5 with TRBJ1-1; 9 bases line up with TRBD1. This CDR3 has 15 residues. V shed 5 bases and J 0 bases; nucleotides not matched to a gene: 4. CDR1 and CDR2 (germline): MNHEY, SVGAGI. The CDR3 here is CASSLRTGVNTEAFF. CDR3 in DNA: TGTGCCAGCAGTCTTCGGACAGGGGTGAACACTGAAGCTTTCTTT.

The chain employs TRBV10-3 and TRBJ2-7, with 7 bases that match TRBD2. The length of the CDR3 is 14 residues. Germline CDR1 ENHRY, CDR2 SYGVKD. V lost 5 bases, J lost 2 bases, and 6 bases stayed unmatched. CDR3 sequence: CAISPRRETYEQYF. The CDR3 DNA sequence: TGTGCCATCAGTCCCAGGCGGGAGACCTACGAGCAGTACTTC.

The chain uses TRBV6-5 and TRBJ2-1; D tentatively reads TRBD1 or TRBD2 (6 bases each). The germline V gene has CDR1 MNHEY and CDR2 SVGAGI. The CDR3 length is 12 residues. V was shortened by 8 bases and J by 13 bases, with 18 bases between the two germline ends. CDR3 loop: CASHGGGGSQFF. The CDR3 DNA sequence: TGTGCCAGCCACGGTGGAGGGGGTAGCCAGTTCTTC.

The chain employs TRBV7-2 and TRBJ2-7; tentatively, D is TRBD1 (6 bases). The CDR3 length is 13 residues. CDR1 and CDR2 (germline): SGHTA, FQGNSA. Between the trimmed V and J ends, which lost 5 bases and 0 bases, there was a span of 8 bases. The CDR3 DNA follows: TGTGCCAGCAGCAAACAGGGCTCCTACGAGCAGTACTTC. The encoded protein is CASSKQGSYEQYF.

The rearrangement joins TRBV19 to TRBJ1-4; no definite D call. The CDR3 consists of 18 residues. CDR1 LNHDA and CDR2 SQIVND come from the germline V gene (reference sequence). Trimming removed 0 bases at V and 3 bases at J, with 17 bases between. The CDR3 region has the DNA TGTGCCAGTAGTATAGATCCCGTGGTGGGCCTAGCTAATGAAAAACTGTTTTTT. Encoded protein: CASSIDPVVGLANEKLFF.

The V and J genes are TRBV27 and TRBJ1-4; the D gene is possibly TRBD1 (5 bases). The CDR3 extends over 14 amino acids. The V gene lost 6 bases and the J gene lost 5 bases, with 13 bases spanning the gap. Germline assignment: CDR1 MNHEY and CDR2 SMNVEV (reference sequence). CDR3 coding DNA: TGTGCCAGCAGGGGGCTCACGATCAATGAAAAACTGTTTTTT. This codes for CASRGLTINEKLFF.

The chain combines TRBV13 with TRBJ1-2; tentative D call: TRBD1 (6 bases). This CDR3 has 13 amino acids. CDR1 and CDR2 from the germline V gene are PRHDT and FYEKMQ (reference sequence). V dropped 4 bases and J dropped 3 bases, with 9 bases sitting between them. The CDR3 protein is CASSWGRDYGYTF. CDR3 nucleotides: TGTGCCAGCAGCTGGGGGCGCGACTATGGCTACACCTTC.

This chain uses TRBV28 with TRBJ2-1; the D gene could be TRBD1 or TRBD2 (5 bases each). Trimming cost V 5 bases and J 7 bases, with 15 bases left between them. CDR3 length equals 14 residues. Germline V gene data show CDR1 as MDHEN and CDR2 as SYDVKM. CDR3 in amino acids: CASSPRGPLNEQFF. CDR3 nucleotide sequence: TGTGCCAGCAGTCCCCGGGGACCCTTAAATGAGCAGTTCTTC.

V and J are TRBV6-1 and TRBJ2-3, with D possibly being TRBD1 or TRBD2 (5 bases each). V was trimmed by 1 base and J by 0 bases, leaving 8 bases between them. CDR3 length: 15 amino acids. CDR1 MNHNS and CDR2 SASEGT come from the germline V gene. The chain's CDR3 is CASSEDGGSTDTQYF. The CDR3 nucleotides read TGTGCCAGCAGTGAAGATGGGGGTAGCACAGATACGCAGTATTTT.

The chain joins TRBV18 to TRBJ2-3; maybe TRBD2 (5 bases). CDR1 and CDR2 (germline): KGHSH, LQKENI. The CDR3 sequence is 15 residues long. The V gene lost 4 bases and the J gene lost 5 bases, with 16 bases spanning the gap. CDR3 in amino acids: CASSLNSGNQDTQYF. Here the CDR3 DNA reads TGTGCCAGCTCACTTAACTCGGGGAATCAAGATACGCAGTATTTT.

The CDR3 sequence is CARGRTGSVYEQYF. The CDR3 DNA follows: TGTGCCAGAGGGAGAACAGGGTCGGTCTACGAGCAGTACTTC. This chain connects TRBV2 to TRBJ2-7; maybe TRBD1 (6 bases). The CDR3 totals 14 residues. Trimming took off 9 bases at V and 3 bases at J, with 18 bases between the two ends. In germline, CDR1 is SNHLY, CDR2 FYNNEI.

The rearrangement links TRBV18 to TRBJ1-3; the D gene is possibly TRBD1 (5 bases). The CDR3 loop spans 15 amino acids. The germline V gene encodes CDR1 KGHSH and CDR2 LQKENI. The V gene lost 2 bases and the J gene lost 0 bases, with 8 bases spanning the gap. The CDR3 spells CASSPDRFSGNTIYF. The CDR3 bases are TGTGCCAGCTCACCAGACAGATTCTCTGGAAACACCATATATTTT.

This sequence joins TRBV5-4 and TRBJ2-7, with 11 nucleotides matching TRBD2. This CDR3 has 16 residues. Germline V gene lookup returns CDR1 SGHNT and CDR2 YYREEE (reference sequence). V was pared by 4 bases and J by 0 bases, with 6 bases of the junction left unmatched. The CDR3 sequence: CASSKLAGVSSYEQYF. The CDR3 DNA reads TGTGCCAGCAGCAAACTAGCGGGAGTCAGCTCCTACGAGCAGTACTTC.

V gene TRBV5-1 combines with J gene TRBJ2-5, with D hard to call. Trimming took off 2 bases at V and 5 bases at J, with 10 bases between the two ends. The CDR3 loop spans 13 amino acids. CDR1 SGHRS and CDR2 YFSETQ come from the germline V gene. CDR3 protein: CASSLGSRETQYF. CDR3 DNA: TGCGCCAGCAGCTTAGGCTCGCGGGAGACCCAGTACTTC.

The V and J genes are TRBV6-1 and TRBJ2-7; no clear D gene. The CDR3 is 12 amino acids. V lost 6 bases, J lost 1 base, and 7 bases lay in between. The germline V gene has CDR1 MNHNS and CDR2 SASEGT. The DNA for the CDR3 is TGTGCCAGCAGAGAGAGTTCCTACGAGCAGTACTTC. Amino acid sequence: CASRESSYEQYF.

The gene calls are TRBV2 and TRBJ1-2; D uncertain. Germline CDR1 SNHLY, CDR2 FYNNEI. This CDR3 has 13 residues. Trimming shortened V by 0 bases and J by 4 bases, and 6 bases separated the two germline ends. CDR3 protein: CASSEAGFYGYTF. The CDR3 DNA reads TGTGCCAGCAGTGAAGCGGGGTTCTATGGCTACACCTTC. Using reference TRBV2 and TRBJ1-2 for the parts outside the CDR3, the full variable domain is EPEVTQTPSHQVTQMGQEVILRCVPISNHLYFYWYRQILGQKVEFLVSFYNNEISEKSEIFDDQFSVERPDGSNFTLKIRSTKLEDSAMYFCASSEAGFYGYTFGSGTRLTVV.

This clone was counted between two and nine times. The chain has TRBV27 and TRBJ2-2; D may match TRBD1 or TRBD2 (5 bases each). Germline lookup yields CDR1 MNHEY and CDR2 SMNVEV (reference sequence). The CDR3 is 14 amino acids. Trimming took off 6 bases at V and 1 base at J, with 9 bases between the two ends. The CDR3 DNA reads TGTGCCAGCAGCGGGACGAAGAACACCGGGGAGCTGTTTTTT. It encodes CASSGTKNTGELFF.